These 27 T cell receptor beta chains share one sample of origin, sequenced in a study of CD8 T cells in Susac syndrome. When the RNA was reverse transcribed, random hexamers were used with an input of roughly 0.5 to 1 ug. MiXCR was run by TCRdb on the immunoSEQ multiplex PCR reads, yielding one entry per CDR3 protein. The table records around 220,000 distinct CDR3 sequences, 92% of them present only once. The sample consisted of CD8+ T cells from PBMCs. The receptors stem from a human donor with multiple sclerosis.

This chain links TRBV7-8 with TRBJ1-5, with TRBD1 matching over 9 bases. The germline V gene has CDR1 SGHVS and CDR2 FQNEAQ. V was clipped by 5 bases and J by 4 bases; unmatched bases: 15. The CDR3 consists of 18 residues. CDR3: CASSPYPGVQGANQPQHF. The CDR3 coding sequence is TGTGCCAGCAGCCCCTACCCTGGGGTACAGGGGGCGAATCAGCCCCAGCATTTT. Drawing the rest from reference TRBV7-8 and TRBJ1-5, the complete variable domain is GAGVSQSPRYKVAKRGQDVALRCDPISGHVSLFWYQQALGQGPEFLTYFQNEAQLDKSGLPSDRFFAERPEGSVSTLKIQRTQQEDSAVYLCASSPYPGVQGANQPQHFGDGTRLSIL.

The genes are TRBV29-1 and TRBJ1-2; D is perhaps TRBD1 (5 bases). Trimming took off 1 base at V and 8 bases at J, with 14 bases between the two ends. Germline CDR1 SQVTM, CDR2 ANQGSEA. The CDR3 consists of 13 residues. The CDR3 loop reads CSVEAPPGRGYTF. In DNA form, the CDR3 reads TGCAGCGTTGAAGCACCACCGGGGCGCGGCTACACCTTC.

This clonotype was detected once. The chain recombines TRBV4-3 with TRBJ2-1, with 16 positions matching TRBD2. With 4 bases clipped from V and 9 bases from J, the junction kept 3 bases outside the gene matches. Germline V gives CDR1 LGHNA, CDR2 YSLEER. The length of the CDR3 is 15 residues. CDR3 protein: CASSPGLAGGVEQFF. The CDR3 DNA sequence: TGCGCCAGCAGCCCGGGACTAGCGGGAGGGGTTGAGCAGTTCTTC.

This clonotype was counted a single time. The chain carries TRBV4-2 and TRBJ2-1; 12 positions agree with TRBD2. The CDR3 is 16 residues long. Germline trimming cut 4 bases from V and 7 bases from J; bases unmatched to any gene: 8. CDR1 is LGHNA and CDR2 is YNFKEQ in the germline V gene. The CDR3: CASSLRLAGVMNEQFF. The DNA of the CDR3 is TGTGCCAGCAGCCTCAGACTAGCGGGAGTAATGAATGAGCAGTTCTTC.

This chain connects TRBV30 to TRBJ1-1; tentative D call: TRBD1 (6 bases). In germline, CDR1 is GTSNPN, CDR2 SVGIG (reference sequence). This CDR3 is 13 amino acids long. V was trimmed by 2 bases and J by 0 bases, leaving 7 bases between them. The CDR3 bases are TGTGCCTGGAGTACAGGGCTGAACACTGAAGCTTTCTTT. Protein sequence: CAWSTGLNTEAFF.

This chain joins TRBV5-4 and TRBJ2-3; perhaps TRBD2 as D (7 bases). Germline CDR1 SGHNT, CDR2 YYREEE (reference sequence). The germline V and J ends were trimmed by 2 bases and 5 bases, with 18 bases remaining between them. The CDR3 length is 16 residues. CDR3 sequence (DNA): TGTGCCAGCAGCTTAGGGGGGGCCCCCGGGGGAGATACGCAGTATTTT. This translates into CASSLGGAPGGDTQYF.

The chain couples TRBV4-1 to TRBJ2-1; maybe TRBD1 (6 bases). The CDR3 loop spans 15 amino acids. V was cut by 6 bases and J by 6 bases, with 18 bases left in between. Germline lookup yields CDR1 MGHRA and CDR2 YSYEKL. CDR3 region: CASSSLGGLGNEQFF. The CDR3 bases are TGCGCCAGCAGTTCACTAGGGGGTCTGGGCAATGAGCAGTTCTTC.

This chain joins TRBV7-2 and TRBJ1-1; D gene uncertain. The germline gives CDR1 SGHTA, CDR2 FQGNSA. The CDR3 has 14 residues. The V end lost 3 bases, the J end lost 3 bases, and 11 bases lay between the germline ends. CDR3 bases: TGTGCCAGCAGCTTCGATACAGACTACACTGAAGCTTTCTTT. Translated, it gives CASSFDTDYTEAFF.

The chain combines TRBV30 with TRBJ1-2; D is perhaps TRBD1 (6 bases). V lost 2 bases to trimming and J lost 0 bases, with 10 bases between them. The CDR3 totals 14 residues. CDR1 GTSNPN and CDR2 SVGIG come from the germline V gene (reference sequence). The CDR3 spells CAWSTEGANYGYTF. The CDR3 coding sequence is TGTGCCTGGAGTACGGAGGGGGCTAACTATGGCTACACCTTC.

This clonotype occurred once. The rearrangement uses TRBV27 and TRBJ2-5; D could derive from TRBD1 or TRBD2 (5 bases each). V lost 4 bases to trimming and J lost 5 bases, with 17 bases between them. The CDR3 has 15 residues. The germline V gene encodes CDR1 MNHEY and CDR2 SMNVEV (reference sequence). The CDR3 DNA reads TGTGCCAGCAGTTCAGATCGGGGCCGGGCGGAGACCCAGTACTTC. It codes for CASSSDRGRAETQYF.

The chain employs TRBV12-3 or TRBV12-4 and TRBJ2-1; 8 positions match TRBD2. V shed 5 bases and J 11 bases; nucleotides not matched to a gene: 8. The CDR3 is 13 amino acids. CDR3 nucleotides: TGTGCCAGCAGTCCTTTGGGACTAGATAAGCAGTTCTTC. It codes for CASSPLGLDKQFF.

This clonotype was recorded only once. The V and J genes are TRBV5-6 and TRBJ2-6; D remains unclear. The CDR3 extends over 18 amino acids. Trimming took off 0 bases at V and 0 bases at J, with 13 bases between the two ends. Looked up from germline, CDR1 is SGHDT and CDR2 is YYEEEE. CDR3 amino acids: CASSLGSGSPSGANVLTF. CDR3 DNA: TGTGCCAGCAGCTTGGGGTCAGGTTCGCCCTCTGGGGCCAACGTCCTGACTTTC.

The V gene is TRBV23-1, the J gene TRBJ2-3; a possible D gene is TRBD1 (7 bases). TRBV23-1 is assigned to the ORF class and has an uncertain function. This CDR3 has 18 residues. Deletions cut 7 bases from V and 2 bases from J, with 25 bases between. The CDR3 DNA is TGCGCCAGCAAGTTTTATATTTGGGCAGGGGGGACCACAGATACGCAGTATTTT. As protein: CASKFYIWAGGTTDTQYF.

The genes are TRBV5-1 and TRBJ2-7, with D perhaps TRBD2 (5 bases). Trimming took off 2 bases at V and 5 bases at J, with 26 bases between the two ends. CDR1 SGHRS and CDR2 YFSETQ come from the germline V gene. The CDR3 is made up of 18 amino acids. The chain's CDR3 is CASSFQAPGSEVPHEQYF. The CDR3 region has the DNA TGCGCCAGCAGCTTCCAGGCCCCGGGATCAGAAGTCCCCCACGAGCAGTACTTC.

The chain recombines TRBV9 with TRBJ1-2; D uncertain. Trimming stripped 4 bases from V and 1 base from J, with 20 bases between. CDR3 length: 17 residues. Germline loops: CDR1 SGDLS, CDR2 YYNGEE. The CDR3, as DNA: TGTGCCAGCAGCCCCGAGGGCCGATCTACCCATAACTATGGCTACACCTTC. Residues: CASSPEGRSTHNYGYTF.

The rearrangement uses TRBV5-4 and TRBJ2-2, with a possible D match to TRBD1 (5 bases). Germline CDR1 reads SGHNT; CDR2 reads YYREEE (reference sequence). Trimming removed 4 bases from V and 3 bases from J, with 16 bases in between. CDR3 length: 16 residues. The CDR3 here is CASSPTTGPHTGELFF. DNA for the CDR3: TGTGCCAGCAGCCCCACCACAGGACCCCACACCGGGGAGCTGTTTTTT.

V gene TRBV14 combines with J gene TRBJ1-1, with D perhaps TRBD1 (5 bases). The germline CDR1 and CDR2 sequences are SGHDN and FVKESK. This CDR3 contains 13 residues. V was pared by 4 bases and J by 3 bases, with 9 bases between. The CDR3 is CASSRGAHTEAFF. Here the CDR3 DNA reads TGTGCCAGCAGCCGCGGGGCCCACACTGAAGCTTTCTTT.

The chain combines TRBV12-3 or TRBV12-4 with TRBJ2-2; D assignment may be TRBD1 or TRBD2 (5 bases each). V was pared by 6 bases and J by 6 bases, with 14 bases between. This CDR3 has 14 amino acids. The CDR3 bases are TGTGCCAGCAGCCCCGGGACCAGGGCCGGGGAGCTGTTTTTT. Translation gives CASSPGTRAGELFF.

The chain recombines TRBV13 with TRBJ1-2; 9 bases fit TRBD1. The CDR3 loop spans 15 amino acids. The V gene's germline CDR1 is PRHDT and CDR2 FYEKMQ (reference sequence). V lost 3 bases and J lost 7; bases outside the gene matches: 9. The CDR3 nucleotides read TGTGCCAGCAGCTTCCCCGGACAGGGGAGTGGTGGCTACACCTTC. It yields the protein CASSFPGQGSGGYTF.

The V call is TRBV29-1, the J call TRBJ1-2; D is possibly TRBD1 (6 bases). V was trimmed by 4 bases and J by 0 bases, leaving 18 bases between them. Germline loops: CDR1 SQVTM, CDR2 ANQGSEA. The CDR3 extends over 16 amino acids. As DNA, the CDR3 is TGCAGCGTTGTCGGGTTGGACAGCCTAGCTAACTATGGCTACACCTTC. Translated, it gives CSVVGLDSLANYGYTF.

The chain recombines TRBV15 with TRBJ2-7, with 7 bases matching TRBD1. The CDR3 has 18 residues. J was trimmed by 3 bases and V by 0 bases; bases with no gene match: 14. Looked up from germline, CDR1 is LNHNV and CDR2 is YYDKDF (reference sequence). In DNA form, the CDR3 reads TGTGCCACCAGCAGAGAGATAGGGGGCCATCATAAATTCTACGAGCAGTACTTC. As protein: CATSREIGGHHKFYEQYF.

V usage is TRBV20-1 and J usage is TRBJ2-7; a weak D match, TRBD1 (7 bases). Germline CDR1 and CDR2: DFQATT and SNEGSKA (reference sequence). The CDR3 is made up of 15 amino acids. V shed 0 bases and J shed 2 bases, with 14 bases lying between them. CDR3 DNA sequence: TGCAGTGCTAGAGATCGGGGGACAGAACCCTACGAGCAGTACTTC. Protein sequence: CSARDRGTEPYEQYF.

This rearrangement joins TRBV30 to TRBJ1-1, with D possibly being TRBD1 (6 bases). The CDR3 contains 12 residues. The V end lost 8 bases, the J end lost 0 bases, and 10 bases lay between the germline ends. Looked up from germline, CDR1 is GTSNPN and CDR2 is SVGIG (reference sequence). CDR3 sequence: CAGTGLNTEAFF. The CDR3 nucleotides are TGTGCCGGAACAGGGTTGAACACTGAAGCTTTCTTT.

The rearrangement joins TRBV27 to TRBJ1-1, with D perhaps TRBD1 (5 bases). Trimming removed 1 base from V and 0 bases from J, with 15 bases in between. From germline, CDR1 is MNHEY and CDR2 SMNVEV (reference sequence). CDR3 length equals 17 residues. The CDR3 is CASSLFSEGLMNTEAFF. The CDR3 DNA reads TGTGCCAGCAGTTTATTCTCGGAGGGACTAATGAACACTGAAGCTTTCTTT.

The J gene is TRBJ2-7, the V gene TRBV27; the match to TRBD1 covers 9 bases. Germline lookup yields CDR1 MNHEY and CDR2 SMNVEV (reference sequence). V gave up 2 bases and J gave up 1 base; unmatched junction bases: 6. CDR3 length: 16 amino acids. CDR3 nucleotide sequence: TGTGCCAGCAGTTTAGGCTGGGGACAGGGATCCTACGAGCAGTACTTC. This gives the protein CASSLGWGQGSYEQYF.

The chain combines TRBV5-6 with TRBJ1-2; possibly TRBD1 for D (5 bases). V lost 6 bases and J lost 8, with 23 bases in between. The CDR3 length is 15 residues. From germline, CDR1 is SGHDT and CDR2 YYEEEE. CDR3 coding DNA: TGTGCCAGCACCTCAGAAGGGGCCGGAAGGGGCGGCTACACCTTC. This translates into CASTSEGAGRGGYTF.

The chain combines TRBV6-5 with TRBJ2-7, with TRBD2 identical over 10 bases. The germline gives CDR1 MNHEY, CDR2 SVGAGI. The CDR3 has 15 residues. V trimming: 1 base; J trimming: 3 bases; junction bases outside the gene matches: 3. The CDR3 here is CASSYLAGGFYEQYF. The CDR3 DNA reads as TGTGCCAGCAGTTACTTAGCGGGGGGTTTCTACGAGCAGTACTTC.